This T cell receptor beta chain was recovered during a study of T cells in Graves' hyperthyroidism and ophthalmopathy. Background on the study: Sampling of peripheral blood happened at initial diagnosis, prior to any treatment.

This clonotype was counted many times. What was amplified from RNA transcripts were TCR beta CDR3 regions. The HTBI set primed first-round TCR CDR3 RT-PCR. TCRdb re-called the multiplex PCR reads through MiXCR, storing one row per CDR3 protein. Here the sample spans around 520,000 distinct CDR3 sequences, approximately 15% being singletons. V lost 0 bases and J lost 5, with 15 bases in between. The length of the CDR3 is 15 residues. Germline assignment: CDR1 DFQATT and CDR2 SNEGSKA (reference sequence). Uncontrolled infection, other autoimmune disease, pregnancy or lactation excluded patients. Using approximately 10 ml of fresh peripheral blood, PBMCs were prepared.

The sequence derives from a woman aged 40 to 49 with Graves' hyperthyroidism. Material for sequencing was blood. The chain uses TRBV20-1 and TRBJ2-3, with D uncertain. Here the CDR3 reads CSARDLKYLGDTQYF. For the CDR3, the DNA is TGCAGTGCTAGAGATCTCAAATATCTGGGAGATACGCAGTATTTT.